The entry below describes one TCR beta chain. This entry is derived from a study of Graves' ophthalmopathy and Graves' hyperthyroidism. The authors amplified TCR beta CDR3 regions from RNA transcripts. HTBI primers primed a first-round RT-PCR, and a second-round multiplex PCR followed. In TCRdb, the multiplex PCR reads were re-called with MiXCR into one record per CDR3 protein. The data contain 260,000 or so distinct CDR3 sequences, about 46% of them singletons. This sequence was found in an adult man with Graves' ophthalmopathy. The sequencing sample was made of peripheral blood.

This CDR3 reads CASTDQGKTGNTIYF. The CDR3 DNA reads TGTGCCAGCACCGATCAGGGTAAAACGGGAAACACCATATATTTT. The V and J genes are TRBV12-3 or TRBV12-4 and TRBJ1-3; D may be TRBD1 (5 bases). Between the trimmed V and J ends, which lost 7 bases and 4 bases, there was a span of 17 bases. This CDR3 is 15 amino acids long.